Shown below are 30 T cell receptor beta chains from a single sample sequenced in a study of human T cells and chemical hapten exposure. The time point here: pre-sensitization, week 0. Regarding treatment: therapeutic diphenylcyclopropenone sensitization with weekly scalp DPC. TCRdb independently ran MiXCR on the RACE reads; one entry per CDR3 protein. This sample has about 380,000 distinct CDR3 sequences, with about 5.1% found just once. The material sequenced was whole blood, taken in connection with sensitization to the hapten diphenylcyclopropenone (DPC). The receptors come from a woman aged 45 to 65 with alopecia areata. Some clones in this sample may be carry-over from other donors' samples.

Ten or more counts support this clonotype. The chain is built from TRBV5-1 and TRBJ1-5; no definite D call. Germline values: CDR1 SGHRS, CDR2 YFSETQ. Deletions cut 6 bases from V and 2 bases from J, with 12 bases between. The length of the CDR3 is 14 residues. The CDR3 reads CASNKGIGNQPQHF. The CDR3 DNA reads TGCGCCAGCAATAAGGGAATCGGCAATCAGCCCCAGCATTTT.

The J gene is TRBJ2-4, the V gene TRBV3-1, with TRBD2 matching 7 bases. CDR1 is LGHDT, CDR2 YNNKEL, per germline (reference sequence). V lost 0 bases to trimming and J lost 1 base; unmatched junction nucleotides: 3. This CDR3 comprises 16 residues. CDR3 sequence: CASSQDDGGAKNIQYF. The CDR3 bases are TGTGCCAGCAGCCAAGATGACGGGGGGGCCAAAAACATTCAGTACTTC.

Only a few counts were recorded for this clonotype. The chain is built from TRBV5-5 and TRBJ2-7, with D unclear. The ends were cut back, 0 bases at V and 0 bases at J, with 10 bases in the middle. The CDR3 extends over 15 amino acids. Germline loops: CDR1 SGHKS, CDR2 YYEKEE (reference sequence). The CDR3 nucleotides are TGTGCCAGCAGCTTGGACACTGGAAGCTCCTACGAGCAGTACTTC. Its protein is CASSLDTGSSYEQYF.

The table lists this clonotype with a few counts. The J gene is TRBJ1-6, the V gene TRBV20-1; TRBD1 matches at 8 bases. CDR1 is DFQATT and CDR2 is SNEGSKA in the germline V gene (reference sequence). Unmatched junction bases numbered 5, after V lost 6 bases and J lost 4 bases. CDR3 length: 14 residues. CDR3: CSAMTGDYNSPLHF. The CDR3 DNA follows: TGCAGTGCGATGACAGGGGATTATAATTCACCCCTCCACTTT.

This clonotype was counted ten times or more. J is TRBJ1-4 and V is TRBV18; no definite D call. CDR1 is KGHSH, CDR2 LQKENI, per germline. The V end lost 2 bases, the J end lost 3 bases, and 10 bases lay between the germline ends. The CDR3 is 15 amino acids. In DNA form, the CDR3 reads TGTGCCAGCTCACCAAGGGCTCGATCTAATGAAAAACTGTTTTTT. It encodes CASSPRARSNEKLFF.

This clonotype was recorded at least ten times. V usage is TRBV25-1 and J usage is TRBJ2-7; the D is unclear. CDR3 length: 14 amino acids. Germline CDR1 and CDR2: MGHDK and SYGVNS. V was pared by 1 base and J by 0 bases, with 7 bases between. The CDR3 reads CASSEFGSSYEQYF. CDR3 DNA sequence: TGTGCCAGCAGTGAATTCGGTAGCTCCTACGAGCAGTACTTC.

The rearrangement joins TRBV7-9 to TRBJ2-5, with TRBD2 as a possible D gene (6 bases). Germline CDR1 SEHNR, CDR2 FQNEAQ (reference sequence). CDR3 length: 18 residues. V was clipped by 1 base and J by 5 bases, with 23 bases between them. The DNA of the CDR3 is TGTGCCAGCAGCTTAGGGAACGGCGGGACGGAGCTCTGGGAGACCCAGTACTTC. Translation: CASSLGNGGTELWETQYF.

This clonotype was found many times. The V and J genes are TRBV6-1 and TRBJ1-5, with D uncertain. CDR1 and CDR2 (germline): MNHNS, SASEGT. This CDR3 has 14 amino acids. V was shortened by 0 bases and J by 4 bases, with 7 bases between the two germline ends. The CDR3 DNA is TGTGCCAGCAGTGAAGCGACAACTAATCAGCCCCAGCATTTT. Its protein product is CASSEATTNQPQHF.

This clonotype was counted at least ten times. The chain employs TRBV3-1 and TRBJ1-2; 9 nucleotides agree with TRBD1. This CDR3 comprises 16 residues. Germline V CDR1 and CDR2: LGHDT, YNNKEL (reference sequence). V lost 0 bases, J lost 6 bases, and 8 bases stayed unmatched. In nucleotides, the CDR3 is TGTGCCAGCAGCCAAGAGATGGGACAGGGAGTACATGGCTACACCTTC. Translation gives CASSQEMGQGVHGYTF.

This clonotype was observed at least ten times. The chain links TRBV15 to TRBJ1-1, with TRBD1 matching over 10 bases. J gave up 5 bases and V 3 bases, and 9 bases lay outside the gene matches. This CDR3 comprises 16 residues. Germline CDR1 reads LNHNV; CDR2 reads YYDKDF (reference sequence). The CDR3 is CATSRKDRGSWTEAFF. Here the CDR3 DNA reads TGTGCCACCAGCAGGAAGGACAGGGGGTCATGGACTGAAGCTTTCTTT.

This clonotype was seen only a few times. This CDR3 reads CSVDARRGQSRGETQYF. The CDR3, as DNA: TGCAGCGTTGATGCCAGACGGGGACAGAGCAGGGGGGAGACCCAGTACTTC. The chain carries TRBV29-1 and TRBJ2-5; 7 nucleotides line up with TRBD1. The V segment lost 3 bases and the J segment 5 bases; nucleotides outside the gene matches: 18. The germline CDR1 and CDR2 sequences are SQVTM and ANQGSEA. There are 17 residues in the CDR3.

CDR3 coding DNA: TGCGCCAGCAGCTTGCAGTTCCCGGGCTCCTATAATTCACCCCTCCACTTT. This encodes CASSLQFPGSYNSPLHF. V is TRBV5-1 and J is TRBJ1-6; no clear D. V lost 1 base, J lost 0 bases, and 11 bases lay in between. Germline lookup yields CDR1 SGHRS and CDR2 YFSETQ. The CDR3 has 17 residues.

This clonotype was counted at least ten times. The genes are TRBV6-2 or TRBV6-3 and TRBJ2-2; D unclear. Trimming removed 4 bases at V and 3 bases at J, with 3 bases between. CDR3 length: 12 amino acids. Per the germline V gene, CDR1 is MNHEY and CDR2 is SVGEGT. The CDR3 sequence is CASSSYTGELFF. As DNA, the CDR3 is TGTGCCAGCAGTTCCTACACCGGGGAGCTGTTTTTT.

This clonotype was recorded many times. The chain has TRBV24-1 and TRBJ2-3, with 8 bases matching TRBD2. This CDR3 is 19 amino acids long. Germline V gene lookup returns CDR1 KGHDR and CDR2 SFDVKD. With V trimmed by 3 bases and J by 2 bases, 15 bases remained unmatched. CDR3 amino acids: CATSDPVALAGPLTDTQYF. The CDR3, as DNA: TGTGCCACCAGTGATCCTGTTGCCCTAGCGGGCCCACTCACAGATACGCAGTATTTT.

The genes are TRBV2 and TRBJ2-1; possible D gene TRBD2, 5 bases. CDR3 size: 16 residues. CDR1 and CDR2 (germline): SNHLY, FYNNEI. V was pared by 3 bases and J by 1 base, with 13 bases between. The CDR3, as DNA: TGTGCCAGCAGTGATTTTGGACTCCGGTCCTACAATGAGCAGTTCTTC. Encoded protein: CASSDFGLRSYNEQFF.

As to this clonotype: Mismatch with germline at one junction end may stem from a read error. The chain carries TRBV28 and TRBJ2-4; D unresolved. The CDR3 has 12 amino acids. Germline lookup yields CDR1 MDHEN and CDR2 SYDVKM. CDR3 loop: CASRLSENIQYF. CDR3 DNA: TGTGCCAGCAGATTATCAGAAAACATTCAGTACTTC. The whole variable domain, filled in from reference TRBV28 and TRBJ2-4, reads DVKVTQSSRYLVKRTGEKVFLECVQDMDHENMFWYRQDPGLGLRLIYFSYDVKMKEKGDIPEGYSVSREKKERFSLILESASTNQTSMYLCASRLSENIQYFGAGTRLSVL.

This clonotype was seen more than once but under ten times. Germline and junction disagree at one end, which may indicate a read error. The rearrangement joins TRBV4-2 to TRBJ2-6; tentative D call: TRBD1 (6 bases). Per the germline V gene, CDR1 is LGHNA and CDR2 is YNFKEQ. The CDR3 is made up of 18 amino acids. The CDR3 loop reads CASSQEVMGALGANVLTF. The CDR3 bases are TGTGCCAGCAGTCAAGAAGTCATGGGGGCGCTGGGGGCCAACGTCCTGACTTTC.

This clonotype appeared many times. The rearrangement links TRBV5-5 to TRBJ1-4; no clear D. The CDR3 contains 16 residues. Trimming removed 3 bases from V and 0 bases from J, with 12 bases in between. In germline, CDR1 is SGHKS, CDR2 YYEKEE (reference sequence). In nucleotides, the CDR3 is TGTGCCAGCAGCTCGTGGACGCCCCCAACTAATGAAAAACTGTTTTTT. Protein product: CASSSWTPPTNEKLFF.

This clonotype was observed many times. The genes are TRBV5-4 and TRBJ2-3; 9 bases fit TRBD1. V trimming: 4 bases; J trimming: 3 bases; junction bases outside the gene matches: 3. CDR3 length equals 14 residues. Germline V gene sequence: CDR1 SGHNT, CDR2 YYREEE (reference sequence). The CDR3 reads CASSPGQGTDTQYF. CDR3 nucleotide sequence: TGTGCCAGCAGCCCGGGACAGGGTACAGATACGCAGTATTTT.

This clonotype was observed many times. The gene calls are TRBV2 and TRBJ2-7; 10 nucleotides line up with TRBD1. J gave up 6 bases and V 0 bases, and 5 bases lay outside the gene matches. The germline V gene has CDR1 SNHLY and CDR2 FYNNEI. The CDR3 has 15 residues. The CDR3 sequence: CASSEALGTGVEQYF. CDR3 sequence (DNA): TGTGCCAGCAGTGAAGCGCTAGGGACAGGGGTCGAGCAGTACTTC.

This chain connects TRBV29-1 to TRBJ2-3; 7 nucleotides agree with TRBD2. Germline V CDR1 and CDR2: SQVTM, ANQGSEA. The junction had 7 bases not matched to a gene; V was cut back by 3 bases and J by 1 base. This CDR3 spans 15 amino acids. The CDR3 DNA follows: TGCAGCGTTGAGGCCAGCGGGGAGCGCACAGATACGCAGTATTTT. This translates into CSVEASGERTDTQYF.

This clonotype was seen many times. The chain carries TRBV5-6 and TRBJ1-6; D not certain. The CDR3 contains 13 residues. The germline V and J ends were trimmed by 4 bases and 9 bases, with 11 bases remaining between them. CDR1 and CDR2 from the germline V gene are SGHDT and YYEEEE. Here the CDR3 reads CASSPGRGSPLHF. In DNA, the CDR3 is TGTGCCAGCAGCCCCGGACGGGGTTCACCCCTCCACTTT.

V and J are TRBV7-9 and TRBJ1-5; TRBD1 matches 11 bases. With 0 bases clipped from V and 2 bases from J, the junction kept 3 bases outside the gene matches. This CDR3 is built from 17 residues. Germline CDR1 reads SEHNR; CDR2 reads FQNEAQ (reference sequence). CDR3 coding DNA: TGTGCCAGCAGCTTAGCGGACAGGGGGCAGCGCAATCAGCCCCAGCATTTT. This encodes CASSLADRGQRNQPQHF.

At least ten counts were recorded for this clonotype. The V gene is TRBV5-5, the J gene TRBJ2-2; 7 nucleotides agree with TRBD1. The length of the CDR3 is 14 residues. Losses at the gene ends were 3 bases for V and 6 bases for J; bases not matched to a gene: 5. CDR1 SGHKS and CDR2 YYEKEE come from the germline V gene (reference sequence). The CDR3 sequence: CASSWDSPAGELFF. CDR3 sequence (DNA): TGTGCCAGCAGCTGGGACAGCCCAGCCGGGGAGCTGTTTTTT.

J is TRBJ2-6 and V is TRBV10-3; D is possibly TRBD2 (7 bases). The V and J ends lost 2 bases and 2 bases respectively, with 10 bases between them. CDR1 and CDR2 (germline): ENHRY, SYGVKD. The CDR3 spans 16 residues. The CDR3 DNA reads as TGTGCCATCAGTGAGCCCGGGGGGCCTGGGGCCAACGTCCTGACTTTC. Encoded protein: CAISEPGGPGANVLTF.

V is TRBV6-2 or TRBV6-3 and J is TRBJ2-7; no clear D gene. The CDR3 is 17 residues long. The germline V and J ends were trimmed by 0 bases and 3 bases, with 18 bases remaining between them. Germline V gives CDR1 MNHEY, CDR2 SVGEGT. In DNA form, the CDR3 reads TGTGCCAGCAGTTACTCATCGCCGACCACGCAGGTCTACGAGCAGTACTTC. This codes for CASSYSSPTTQVYEQYF.

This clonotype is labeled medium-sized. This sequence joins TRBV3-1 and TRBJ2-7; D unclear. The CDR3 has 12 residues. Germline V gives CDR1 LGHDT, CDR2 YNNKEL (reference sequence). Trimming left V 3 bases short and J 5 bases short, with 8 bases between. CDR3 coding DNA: TGTGCCAGCAGCCAGACTGCGAACGAGCAGTACTTC. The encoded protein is CASSQTANEQYF.

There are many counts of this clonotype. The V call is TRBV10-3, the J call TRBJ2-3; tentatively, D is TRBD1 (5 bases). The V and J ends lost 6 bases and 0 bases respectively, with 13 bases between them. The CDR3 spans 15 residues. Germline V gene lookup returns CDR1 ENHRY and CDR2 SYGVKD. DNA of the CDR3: TGTGCCATCAGCCCACAGGTCCCTAGCACAGATACGCAGTATTTT. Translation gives CAISPQVPSTDTQYF.

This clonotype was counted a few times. The CDR3 DNA follows: TGTGCCAGCAGCGTATATTTCGGGGACACTGAAGCTTTCTTT. It encodes CASSVYFGDTEAFF. The gene calls are TRBV12-3 or TRBV12-4 and TRBJ1-1; D remains unclear. V gave up 6 bases and J gave up 3 bases, with 14 bases separating them. The length of the CDR3 is 14 residues.

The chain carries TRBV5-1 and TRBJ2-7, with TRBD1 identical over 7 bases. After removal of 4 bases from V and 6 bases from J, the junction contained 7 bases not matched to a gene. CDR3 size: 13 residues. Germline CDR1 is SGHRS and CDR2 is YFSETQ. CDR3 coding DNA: TGCGCCAGCAGCCCGTCAGGGGGAATCGAGCAGTACTTC. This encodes CASSPSGGIEQYF.